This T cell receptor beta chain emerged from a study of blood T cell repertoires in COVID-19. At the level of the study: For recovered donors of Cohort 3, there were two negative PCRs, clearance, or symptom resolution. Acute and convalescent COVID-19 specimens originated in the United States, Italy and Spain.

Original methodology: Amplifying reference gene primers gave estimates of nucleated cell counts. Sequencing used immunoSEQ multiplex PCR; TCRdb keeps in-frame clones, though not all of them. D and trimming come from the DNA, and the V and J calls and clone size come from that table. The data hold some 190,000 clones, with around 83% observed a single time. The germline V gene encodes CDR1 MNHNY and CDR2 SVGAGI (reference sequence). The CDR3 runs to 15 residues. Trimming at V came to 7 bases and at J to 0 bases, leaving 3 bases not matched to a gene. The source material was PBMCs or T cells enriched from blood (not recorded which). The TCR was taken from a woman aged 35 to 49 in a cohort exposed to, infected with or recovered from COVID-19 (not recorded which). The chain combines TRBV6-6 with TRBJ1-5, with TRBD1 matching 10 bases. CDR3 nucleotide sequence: TGTGCCAGCACCAGGGACAGGGGTAGCAATCAGCCCCAGCATTTT. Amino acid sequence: CASTRDRGSNQPQHF.